The 18 T cell receptor beta chains below all came from one sample that was sequenced in a study of T cell responses to AZD1222 COVID-19 vaccine. Profiling relied on immunoSEQ multiplex PCR, and the TCRdb table lists in-frame clones only, not all of them. The table records about 120,000 clones, 80% to 95% of them present only once. The sample was peripheral blood, taken 28 days after the second dose of the MenACWY control vaccine. These receptor sequences come from an adult who received the MenACWY meningococcal vaccine as a control.

The rearrangement uses TRBV2 and TRBJ1-1; no clear D. Germline-derived CDR1 and CDR2 are SNHLY and FYNNEI. With 3 bases removed from V and 6 bases from J, the gap between germline ends came to 14 bases. The CDR3 is 14 residues long. The CDR3, as DNA: TGTGCCAGCAGTGATATAGGCAACCGCCCTGAAGCTTTCTTT. This codes for CASSDIGNRPEAFF.

This clone has just one count. The chain recombines TRBV12-5 with TRBJ1-5; D is uncertain. V dropped 9 bases and J dropped 9 bases, with 12 bases sitting between them. Per the germline V gene, CDR1 is LGHNT and CDR2 is FRNRAP. The CDR3 has 11 amino acids. The CDR3 nucleotides read TGTGCTAGATTACATCGGACGCCCCAGCATTTT. It encodes CARLHRTPQHF. The variable domain in full, with the rest retrieved from reference TRBV12-5 and TRBJ1-5, is DARVTQTPRHKVTEMGQEVTMRCQPILGHNTVFWYRQTMMQGLELLAYFRNRAPLDDSGMPKDRFSAEMPDATLATLKIQPSEPRDSAVYFCARLHRTPQHFGDGTRLSIL.

The V gene is TRBV28, the J gene TRBJ2-7; perhaps D is TRBD1 or TRBD2 (5 bases each). Deletions cut 4 bases from V and 6 bases from J, with 16 bases between. This CDR3 contains 14 residues. The germline V gene has CDR1 MDHEN and CDR2 SYDVKM. CDR3 sequence: CASSSNLGPGEQYV. The CDR3 DNA sequence: TGTGCCAGCAGTTCCAACCTGGGACCAGGCGAGCAGTACGTC.

This chain links TRBV29-1 with TRBJ2-7; perhaps TRBD1 as D (6 bases). This CDR3 is 12 amino acids long. V was clipped by 4 bases and J by 2 bases, with 9 bases between them. The germline V gene encodes CDR1 SQVTM and CDR2 ANQGSEA. The CDR3 DNA reads TGCAGCGTTGGGGACACCCCCTACGAGCAGTACGTC. This gives the protein CSVGDTPYEQYV.

J is TRBJ1-3 and V is TRBV11-3; 7 bases align to TRBD1. The ends lost 5 bases at V and 3 bases at J; junction bases unmatched: 4. Germline V gene data show CDR1 as SGHNT and CDR2 as YENEEA. The CDR3 extends over 14 amino acids. CDR3 residues: CASSAGTVGNTIYF. The CDR3 region has the DNA TGTGCCAGCAGCGCCGGGACAGTTGGAAACACCATATATTTT.

The chain carries TRBV2 and TRBJ1-2; 9 nucleotides match TRBD1. CDR1 and CDR2 (germline): SNHLY, FYNNEI. This CDR3 spans 13 amino acids. The V gene end was trimmed by 5 bases and the J gene end by 7 bases; junction bases not matched to a gene: 5. The CDR3 coding sequence is TGTGCCAGCAGTCCACAGGGGGCGGCTGGCTACACCTTC. Translating it yields CASSPQGAAGYTF.

This clone was observed once. CDR3 coding DNA: TGTGCCAGCAGCCGGATGGTTGGGCAGGAGCAGTTCTTC. Residues: CASSRMVGQEQFF. V gene TRBV3-1 (or the pseudogene TRBV3-2) combines with J gene TRBJ2-1; no clear D. CDR3 length equals 13 residues. Per germline, CDR1 LGHDT and CDR2 YNNKEL (reference sequence). The ends were cut back, 4 bases at V and 10 bases at J, with 14 bases in the middle.

This chain joins TRBV27 and TRBJ2-6; D possibly matches TRBD1 or TRBD2 (5 bases each). The ends were cut back, 6 bases at V and 0 bases at J, with 15 bases in the middle. CDR3 length equals 17 residues. Germline CDR1 reads MNHEY; CDR2 reads SMNVEV (reference sequence). The CDR3 is CASRRDRPRSGANVLTF. In nucleotides, the CDR3 is TGTGCCAGCAGGAGGGACCGACCCCGCTCTGGGGCCAACGTCCTGACTTTC.

The rearrangement uses TRBV6-5 and TRBJ1-1, with D possibly being TRBD1 (5 bases). From germline, CDR1 is MNHEY and CDR2 SVGAGI. Trimming stripped 8 bases from V and 6 bases from J, with 7 bases between. The CDR3 contains 10 residues. CDR3 region: CASRGAEAFF. The CDR3 nucleotides are TGTGCCAGCCGAGGGGCTGAAGCTTTCTTT.

The V and J genes are TRBV7-9 and TRBJ1-5; D might be TRBD1 (5 bases). V gave up 0 bases and J gave up 1 base, with 10 bases separating them. The CDR3 totals 16 residues. CDR1 and CDR2 (germline): SEHNR, FQNEAQ (reference sequence). The CDR3 spells CASSLAGGGSNQPQHF. CDR3 nucleotide sequence: TGTGCCAGCAGCTTAGCAGGCGGGGGAAGCAATCAGCCCCAGCATTTT.

This clone has just one count. This chain uses TRBV7-2 with TRBJ2-7; 9 bases map to TRBD1. The germline CDR1 and CDR2 sequences are SGHTA and FQGNSA. CDR3 size: 16 residues. V shed 1 base and J 7 bases; nucleotides not matched to a gene: 11. The CDR3 loop reads CASSLGHPGQGLEQYF. CDR3 nucleotides: TGTGCCAGCAGCTTAGGCCACCCGGGACAGGGATTGGAGCAGTACTTC.

The chain recombines TRBV20-1 with TRBJ1-2; D gene unclear. The germline V gene has CDR1 DFQATT and CDR2 SNEGSKA (reference sequence). The CDR3 extends over 11 amino acids. Trimming removed 6 bases from V and 6 bases from J, with 11 bases in between. CDR3 residues: CSAVGGHGYTF. DNA of the CDR3: TGCAGTGCAGTAGGAGGCCATGGCTACACCTTC.

The chain has TRBV4-2 and TRBJ2-3; D is unclear. Per the germline V gene, CDR1 is LGHNA and CDR2 is YNFKEQ. The germline V and J ends were trimmed by 7 bases and 2 bases, with 10 bases remaining between them. The CDR3 covers 13 residues. The CDR3 DNA sequence: TGTGCCAGCACTGGTGGGAACACAGATACGCAGTATTTT. Translation: CASTGGNTDTQYF.

The chain has TRBV5-5 and TRBJ1-5; maybe TRBD1 (5 bases). The V and J ends lost 0 bases and 10 bases respectively, with 14 bases between them. The CDR3 sequence is 14 residues long. Germline assignment: CDR1 SGHKS and CDR2 YYEKEE (reference sequence). The CDR3 DNA is TGTGCCAGCAGCTTGGTGGCAGGGACTCAACCCCAGCATTTT. This gives the protein CASSLVAGTQPQHF.

The V call is TRBV6-2 or TRBV6-3, the J call TRBJ2-2, with TRBD1 matching over 7 bases. Germline V gene sequence: CDR1 MNHEY, CDR2 SVGEGT. This CDR3 is built from 14 residues. J was trimmed by 3 bases and V by 6 bases; bases with no gene match: 4. The CDR3 bases are TGTGCCAGCAGCCGAGGGACAGACACCGGGGAGCTGTTTTTT. Translated, it gives CASSRGTDTGELFF.

The chain combines TRBV5-4 with TRBJ2-2; 7 positions agree with TRBD1. J gave up 6 bases and V 4 bases, and 6 bases lay outside the gene matches. Per germline, CDR1 SGHNT and CDR2 YYREEE (reference sequence). This CDR3 region has 14 residues. The CDR3 nucleotides are TGTGCCAGCAGCCCGACAGGGTCGGCCGGGGAGCTGTTTTTT. It encodes CASSPTGSAGELFF.

The V gene is TRBV30, the J gene TRBJ2-7, with 10 bases aligning to TRBD1. The CDR3 consists of 15 residues. V shed 3 bases, J shed 3 bases, and the junction held 8 bases outside the gene matches. Germline lookup yields CDR1 GTSNPN and CDR2 SVGIG (reference sequence). CDR3: CAWRFGGTGVYEQYF. CDR3 bases: TGTGCCTGGAGGTTCGGGGGGACAGGGGTCTACGAGCAGTACTTC.

V and J are TRBV7-2 and TRBJ1-3; unclear D gene. With 2 bases removed from V and 0 bases from J, the gap between germline ends came to 8 bases. The CDR3 is 15 amino acids. Per the germline V gene, CDR1 is SGHTA and CDR2 is FQGNSA. DNA of the CDR3: TGTGCCAGCAGCTTAATACGGAGCTCTGGAAACACCATATATTTT. This encodes CASSLIRSSGNTIYF.